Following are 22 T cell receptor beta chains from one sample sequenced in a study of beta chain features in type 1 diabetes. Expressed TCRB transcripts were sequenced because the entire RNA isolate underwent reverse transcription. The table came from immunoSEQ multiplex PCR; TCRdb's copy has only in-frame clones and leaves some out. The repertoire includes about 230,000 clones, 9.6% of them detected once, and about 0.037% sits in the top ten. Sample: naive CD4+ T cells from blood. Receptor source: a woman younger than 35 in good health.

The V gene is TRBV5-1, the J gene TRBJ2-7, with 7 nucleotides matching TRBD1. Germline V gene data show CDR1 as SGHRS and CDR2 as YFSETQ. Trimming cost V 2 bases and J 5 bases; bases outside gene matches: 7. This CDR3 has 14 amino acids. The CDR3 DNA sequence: TGCGCCAGCAGCTTCGGGGACAGAGGCCACGAGCAGTACTTC. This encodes CASSFGDRGHEQYF. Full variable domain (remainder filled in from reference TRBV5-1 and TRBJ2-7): KAGVTQTPRYLIKTRGQQVTLSCSPISGHRSVSWYQQTPGQGLQFLFEYFSETQRNKGNFPGRFSGRQFSNSRSEMNVSTLELGDSALYLCASSFGDRGHEQYFGPGTRLTVT.

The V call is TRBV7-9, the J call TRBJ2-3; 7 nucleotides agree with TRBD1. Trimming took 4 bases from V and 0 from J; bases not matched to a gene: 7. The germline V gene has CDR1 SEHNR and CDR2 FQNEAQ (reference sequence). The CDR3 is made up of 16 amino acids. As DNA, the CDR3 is TGTGCCAGCAGCTCCCCCACAGGGGTTAGCACAGATACGCAGTATTTT. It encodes CASSSPTGVSTDTQYF.

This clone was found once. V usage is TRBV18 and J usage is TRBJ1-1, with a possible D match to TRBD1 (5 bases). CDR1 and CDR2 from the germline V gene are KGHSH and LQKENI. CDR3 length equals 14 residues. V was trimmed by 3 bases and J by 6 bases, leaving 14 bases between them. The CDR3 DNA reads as TGTGCCAGCTCACCCGCAGGGCGGACGCCTGAAGCTTTCTTT. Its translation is CASSPAGRTPEAFF.

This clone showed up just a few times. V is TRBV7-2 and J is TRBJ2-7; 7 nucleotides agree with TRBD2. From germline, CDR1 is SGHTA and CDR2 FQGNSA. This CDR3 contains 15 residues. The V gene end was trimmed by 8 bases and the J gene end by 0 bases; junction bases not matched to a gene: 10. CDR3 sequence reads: CASSRVRTSSYEQYF. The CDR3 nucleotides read TGTGCCAGCTCACGCGTCCGGACTAGCTCCTACGAGCAGTACTTC.

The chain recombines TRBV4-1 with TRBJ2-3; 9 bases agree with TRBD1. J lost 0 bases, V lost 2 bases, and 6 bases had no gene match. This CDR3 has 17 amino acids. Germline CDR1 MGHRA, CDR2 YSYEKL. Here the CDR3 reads CASSQYPGQGSTDTQYF. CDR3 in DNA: TGCGCCAGCAGCCAATACCCCGGACAGGGGAGCACAGATACGCAGTATTTT.

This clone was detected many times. The CDR3 DNA reads as TGTGCCACCAGCAGAGCCGCACAGATCTCCTACGAGCAGTACTTC. This sequence encodes CATSRAAQISYEQYF. The genes are TRBV15 and TRBJ2-7; no definite D call. Trimming removed 1 base from V and 0 bases from J, with 10 bases in between. The CDR3 is 15 residues long. CDR1 is LNHNV, CDR2 YYDKDF, per germline (reference sequence).

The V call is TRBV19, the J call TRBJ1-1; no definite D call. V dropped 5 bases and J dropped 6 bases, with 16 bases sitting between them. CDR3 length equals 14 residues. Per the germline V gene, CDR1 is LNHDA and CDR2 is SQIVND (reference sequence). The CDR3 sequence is CASSGYDGNPEAFF. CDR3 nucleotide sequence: TGTGCCAGTAGTGGCTATGACGGGAATCCTGAAGCTTTCTTT. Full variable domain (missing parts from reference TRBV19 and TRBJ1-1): DGGITQSPKYLFRKEGQNVTLSCEQNLNHDAMYWYRQDPGQGLRLIYYSQIVNDFQKGDIAEGYSVSREKKESFPLTVTSAQKNPTAFYLCASSGYDGNPEAFFGQGTRLTVV.

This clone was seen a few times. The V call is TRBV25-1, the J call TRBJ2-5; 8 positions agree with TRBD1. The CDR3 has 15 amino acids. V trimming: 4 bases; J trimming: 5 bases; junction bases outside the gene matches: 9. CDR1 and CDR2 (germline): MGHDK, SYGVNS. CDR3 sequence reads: CASSGRTGWPETQYF. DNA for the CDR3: TGTGCCAGCAGTGGGCGGACAGGGTGGCCCGAGACCCAGTACTTC. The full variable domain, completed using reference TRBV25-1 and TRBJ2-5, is EADIYQTPRYLVIGTGKKITLECSQTMGHDKMYWYQQDPGMELHLIHYSYGVNSTEKGDLSSESTVSRIRTEHFPLTLESARPSHTSQYLCASSGRTGWPETQYFGPGTRLLVL.

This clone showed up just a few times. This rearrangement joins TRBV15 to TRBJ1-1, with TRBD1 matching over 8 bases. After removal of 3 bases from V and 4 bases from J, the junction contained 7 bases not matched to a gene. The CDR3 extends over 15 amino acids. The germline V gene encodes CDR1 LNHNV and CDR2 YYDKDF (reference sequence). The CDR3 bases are TGTGCCACCAGCAGCTCCAGGGGGCGCGGCACTGAAGCTTTCTTT. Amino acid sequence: CATSSSRGRGTEAFF.

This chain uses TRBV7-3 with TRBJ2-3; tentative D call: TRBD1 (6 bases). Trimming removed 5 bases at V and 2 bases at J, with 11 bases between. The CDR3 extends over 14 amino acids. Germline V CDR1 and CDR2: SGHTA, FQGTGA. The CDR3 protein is CASSRGQSTDTQYF. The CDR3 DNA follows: TGTGCCAGCAGCCGTGGACAGTCCACAGATACGCAGTATTTT.

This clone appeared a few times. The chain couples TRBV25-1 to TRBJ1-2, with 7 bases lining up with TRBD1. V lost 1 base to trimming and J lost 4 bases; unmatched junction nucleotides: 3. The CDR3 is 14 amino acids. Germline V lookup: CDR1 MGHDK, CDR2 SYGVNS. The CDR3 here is CASSESTGIYGYTF. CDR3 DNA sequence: TGTGCCAGCAGTGAATCGACAGGGATCTATGGCTACACCTTC.

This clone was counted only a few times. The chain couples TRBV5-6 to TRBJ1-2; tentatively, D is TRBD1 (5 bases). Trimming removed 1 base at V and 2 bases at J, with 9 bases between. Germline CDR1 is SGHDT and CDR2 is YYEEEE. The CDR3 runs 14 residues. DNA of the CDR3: TGTGCCAGCAGCTTGTTTTACAGGAACTATGGCTACACCTTC. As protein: CASSLFYRNYGYTF.

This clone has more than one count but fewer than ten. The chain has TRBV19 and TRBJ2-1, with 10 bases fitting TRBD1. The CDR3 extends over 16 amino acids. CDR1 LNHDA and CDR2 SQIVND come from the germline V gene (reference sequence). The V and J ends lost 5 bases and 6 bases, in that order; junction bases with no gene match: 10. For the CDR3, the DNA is TGTGCCAGTAGTCTAGCCCGGACAGGGGGAGGCAATGAGCAGTTCTTC. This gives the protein CASSLARTGGGNEQFF.

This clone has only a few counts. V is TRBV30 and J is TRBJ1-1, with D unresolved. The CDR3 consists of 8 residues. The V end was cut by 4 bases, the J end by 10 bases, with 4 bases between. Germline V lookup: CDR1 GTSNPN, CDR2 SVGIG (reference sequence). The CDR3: CAWNRAFF. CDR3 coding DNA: TGTGCCTGGAATCGAGCTTTCTTT.

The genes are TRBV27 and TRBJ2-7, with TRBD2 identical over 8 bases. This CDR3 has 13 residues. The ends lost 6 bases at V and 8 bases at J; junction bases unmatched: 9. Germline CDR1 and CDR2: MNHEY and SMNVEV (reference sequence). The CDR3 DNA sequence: TGTGCCAGCAGAAGTAGCGGGGTCCTCAAGCAGTACTTC. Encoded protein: CASRSSGVLKQYF.

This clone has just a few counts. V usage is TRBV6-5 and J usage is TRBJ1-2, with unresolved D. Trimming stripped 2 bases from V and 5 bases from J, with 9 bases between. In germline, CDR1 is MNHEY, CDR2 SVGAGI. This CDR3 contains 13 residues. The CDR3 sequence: CASSYGERYGYTF. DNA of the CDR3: TGTGCCAGCAGTTACGGGGAGCGGTATGGCTACACCTTC.

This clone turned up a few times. The CDR3 DNA sequence: TGTGCCAGCAGTTTGGACAGGGGTTTACATAATTCACCCCTCCACTTT. This encodes CASSLDRGLHNSPLHF. The V and J genes are TRBV2 and TRBJ1-6, with 9 bases aligning to TRBD1. V shed 5 bases and J 5 bases; nucleotides not matched to a gene: 7. The CDR3 contains 16 residues. The germline CDR1 and CDR2 sequences are SNHLY and FYNNEI.

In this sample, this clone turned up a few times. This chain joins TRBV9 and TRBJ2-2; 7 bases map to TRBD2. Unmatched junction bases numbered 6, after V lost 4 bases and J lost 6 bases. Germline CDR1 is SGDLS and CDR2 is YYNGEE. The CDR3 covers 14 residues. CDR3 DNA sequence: TGTGCCAGCAGCTTTCGAAGCGGGGCCGGGGAGCTGTTTTTT. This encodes CASSFRSGAGELFF.

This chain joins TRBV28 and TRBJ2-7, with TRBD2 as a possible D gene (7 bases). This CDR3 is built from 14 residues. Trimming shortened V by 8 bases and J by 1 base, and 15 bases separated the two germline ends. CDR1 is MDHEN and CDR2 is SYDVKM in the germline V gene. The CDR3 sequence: CASGGAGLSYEQYF. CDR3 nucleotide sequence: TGTGCCAGCGGGGGGGCAGGGTTATCCTACGAGCAGTACTTC.

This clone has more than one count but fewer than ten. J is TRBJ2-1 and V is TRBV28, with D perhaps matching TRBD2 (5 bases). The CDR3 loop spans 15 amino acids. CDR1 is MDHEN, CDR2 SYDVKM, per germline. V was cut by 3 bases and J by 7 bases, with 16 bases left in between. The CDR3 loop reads CASSFRFRGVNEQFF. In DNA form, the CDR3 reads TGTGCCAGCAGTTTCAGATTCCGGGGAGTGAATGAGCAGTTCTTC.

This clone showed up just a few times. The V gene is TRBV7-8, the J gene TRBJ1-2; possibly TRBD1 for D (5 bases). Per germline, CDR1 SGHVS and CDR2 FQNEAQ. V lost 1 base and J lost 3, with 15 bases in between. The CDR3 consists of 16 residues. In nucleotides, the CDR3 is TGTGCCAGCAGCTTAGGGTTGACAGAAACCCACTATGGCTACACCTTC. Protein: CASSLGLTETHYGYTF. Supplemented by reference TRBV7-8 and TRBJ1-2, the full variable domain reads GAGVSQSPRYKVAKRGQDVALRCDPISGHVSLFWYQQALGQGPEFLTYFQNEAQLDKSGLPSDRFFAERPEGSVSTLKIQRTQQEDSAVYLCASSLGLTETHYGYTFGSGTRLTVV.

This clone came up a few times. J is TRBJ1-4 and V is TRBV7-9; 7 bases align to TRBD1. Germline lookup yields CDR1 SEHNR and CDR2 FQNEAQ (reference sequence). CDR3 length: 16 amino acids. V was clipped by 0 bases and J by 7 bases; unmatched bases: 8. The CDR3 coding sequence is TGTGCCAGCAGCTTAGCCGGGACAGTTGTAGGTGAAAAACTGTTTTTT. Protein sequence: CASSLAGTVVGEKLFF.